This is a list of T cell receptor beta chains from one sample in a study of beta chain features in type 1 diabetes. TCRdb's table, derived via immunoSEQ multiplex PCR, lists solely in-frame clones and lacks some. This sample has under 500,000 clones, with about 32% found just once. The specimen was naive CD4+ T cells from blood. The receptor source for this set is a man younger than 35 in good health. Each CDR3 is given with its conserved first and last residue. The order of the fields is D gene, V gene, J gene, clone size, CDR3 DNA, CDR3 protein. D genes are given only for firm matches. Size values are once, few and many counts, or a class for expanded clones, and some rows have none.

TRBD2	TRBV15	TRBJ2-7	-	TGTGCCACCAGCCGGGGACTAGCGGGGACCCCCTACGAGCAGTACTTC	CATSRGLAGTPYEQYF
-	TRBV15	TRBJ2-1	few	TGTGCCACCAGCAGAGATCTACAGGATGAGCAGTTCTTC	CATSRDLQDEQFF
TRBD1	TRBV9	TRBJ2-1	-	TGTGCCAGCAGCCCGGGACAGGCGCTGTACAATGAGCAGTTCTTC	CASSPGQALYNEQFF
-	TRBV7-2	TRBJ2-7	-	TGTGCCAGCAGCTTAGATTTCGGTACGGAGGAGCAGTACTTC	CASSLDFGTEEQYF
-	TRBV19	TRBJ2-1	few	TGTGCCAGTAGTATAGCCGGACAGCGATCCTACAATGAGCAGTTCTTC	CASSIAGQRSYNEQFF
-	TRBV30	TRBJ1-2	few	TGTGCCTGGAGTGTGGGCACAGTGTATGGCTACACCTTC	CAWSVGTVYGYTF
TRBD1	TRBV29-1	TRBJ1-1	-	TGCAGCGTTGGATCGGACAGGGGGTACACTGAAGCTTTCTTT	CSVGSDRGYTEAFF
TRBD2	TRBV5-4	TRBJ2-5	-	TGTGCCAGCAGCTTGGAAGGGACTAGTGGAGAGACCCAGTACTTC	CASSLEGTSGETQYF
-	TRBV25-1	TRBJ1-2	-	TGTGCCAGCAGTGCGGTGAAGGGCTACACCTTC	CASSAVKGYTF
-	TRBV7-2	TRBJ2-2	few	TGTGCCTTCCGGGGGAACACCGGGGAGCTGTTTTTT	CAFRGNTGELFF
TRBD1	TRBV7-2	TRBJ2-7	few	TGTGCCAGCAGACGGACAGGGGCCTCCTCCTACGAGCAGTACTTC	CASRRTGASSYEQYF
-	TRBV5-1	TRBJ2-7	-	TGCGCCAGCAGCTTAACATACGACTACGAGCAGTACTTC	CASSLTYDYEQYF
TRBD1	TRBV7-9	TRBJ2-1	-	TGTGCCGACGGGACAGGGACCGAAAATGAGCAGTTCTTC	CADGTGTENEQFF
-	TRBV11-2	TRBJ2-3	-	TGTGCCAGCAGCTTGAGAAAGATTGGTAGCACAGATACGCAGTATTTT	CASSLRKIGSTDTQYF
-	TRBV11-2	TRBJ2-1	few	TGTGCCAGCAGCTTAGTCCCCATGGGTGAGCAGTTCTTC	CASSLVPMGEQFF
TRBD2	TRBV29-1	TRBJ2-1	few	TGCAGCGTTGACGGGAGGGCCTACAATGAGCAGTTCTTC	CSVDGRAYNEQFF
-	TRBV30	TRBJ2-3	few	TGTGCCTGGAATGGACCAAAAAATACGCAGTATTTT	CAWNGPKNTQYF
TRBD2	TRBV5-6	TRBJ2-5	-	TGTGCCAGCAGCTGGACTAGCGGGAGAAGGGATGAGACCCAGTACTTC	CASSWTSGRRDETQYF
-	TRBV30	TRBJ2-1	few	TGTGCCTGGAGAAGGTCAGGGATCCCCTACAATGAGCAGTTCTTC	CAWRRSGIPYNEQFF
TRBD2	TRBV5-1	TRBJ2-7	once	TGCGCCAGCAGCTTGAGTAGCGGGAAAAGGTACGAGCAGTACTTC	CASSLSSGKRYEQYF
TRBD2	TRBV6-1	TRBJ2-1	-	TGTGCCAGCAGTGAAAGGAGCGGGGCTCTCAATGAGCAGTTCTTC	CASSERSGALNEQFF
TRBD1	TRBV29-1	TRBJ2-7	-	TGCAGCGTTCTGCGGACAGGGGATTACGAGCAGTACTTC	CSVLRTGDYEQYF
TRBD1	TRBV25-1	TRBJ2-5	few	TGTGCCAGCAGTGACCCGGGACAGGGCTGGGAGACCCAGTACTTC	CASSDPGQGWETQYF
TRBD1	TRBV29-1	TRBJ1-2	-	TGCAGCGTTGGGCGGACAGGGGGCTATGGCTACACCTTC	CSVGRTGGYGYTF
-	TRBV29-1	TRBJ2-7	few	TGCAGCGGTGGATCCATCTACGAGCAGTACTTC	CSGGSIYEQYF
-	TRBV4-1	TRBJ2-7	-	TGCGCCAGCAGCCAAGTAGAGCGGACTCTACCGTACGAGCAGTACTTC	CASSQVERTLPYEQYF
-	TRBV29-1	TRBJ2-1	-	TGCAGCGTAACCGGGACCGCGAGGAATGAGCAGTTCTTC	CSVTGTARNEQFF
-	TRBV18	TRBJ2-7	-	TGTGCCAGCTCCGGGGACACTTACTACGAGCAGTACTTC	CASSGDTYYEQYF
TRBD2	TRBV9	TRBJ2-1	-	TGTGCCAGCAGCGTAGTGGCGGGAGCTTACTACAATGAGCAGTTCTTC	CASSVVAGAYYNEQFF
-	TRBV6-5	TRBJ2-7	-	TGTGCCAGCAGTTACAGGGGCCGGGCCTACGAGCAGTACTTC	CASSYRGRAYEQYF
-	TRBV30	TRBJ2-7	-	TGTGCCTGGAGTGTACACAGTGGACCCTACGAGCAGTACTTC	CAWSVHSGPYEQYF
-	TRBV18	TRBJ2-7	-	TGTGCCAGCTCACCCCCTGGGACGGACTACGAGCAGTACTTC	CASSPPGTDYEQYF
-	TRBV6-6	TRBJ2-1	-	TGTGCCAGCAGTTCCCCAACGGGGACCTACAATGAGCAGTTCTTC	CASSSPTGTYNEQFF
-	TRBV9	TRBJ2-3	-	TGTGCCAGCAGCGTTAGGATAGAGAGCACAGATACGCAGTATTTT	CASSVRIESTDTQYF
TRBD1	TRBV29-1	TRBJ1-1	-	TGCAGCGCTACGGGACAGATAGACACTGAAGCTTTCTTT	CSATGQIDTEAFF
-	TRBV7-2	TRBJ2-5	-	TGTGCCAGCAGCGGCCGGGACGGACGGGAGACCCAGTACTTC	CASSGRDGRETQYF
TRBD2	TRBV5-4	TRBJ2-5	few	TGTGCCAGCAGCTCGACTAGCAAGCAAGAGACCCAGTACTTC	CASSSTSKQETQYF
TRBD2	TRBV7-6	TRBJ2-1	-	TGTGCCAGCAGCCGCCGGACTAGCGGGTACAATGAGCAGTTCTTC	CASSRRTSGYNEQFF
TRBD2	TRBV28	TRBJ2-5	-	TGTGCCAGCAGTCCTCCGGGACTAGCGGACCAAGAGACCCAGTACTTC	CASSPPGLADQETQYF
TRBD2	TRBV7-7	TRBJ2-5	-	TGTGCTAGCAGCTCCGGGACTAGCGGCTGGAAAGAGACCCAGTACTTC	CASSSGTSGWKETQYF
-	TRBV9	TRBJ1-3	few	TGTGCCAGCAGCCCCCAGCCCCAAGCGCCTGGAAACACCATATATTTT	CASSPQPQAPGNTIYF
-	TRBV2	TRBJ2-1	-	TGTGCCAGCAGTGGATTCTTGGTCAGGCTCTACAATGAGCAGTTCTTC	CASSGFLVRLYNEQFF